The next 19 T cell receptor beta chains were all read from a single sample in a study of T-cell reconstitution after alpha-beta-depleted transplantation in children. Using unique molecular identifiers, the investigators prepared the TCRbeta library. TCRdb fed the PCR reads into MiXCR, producing one record per CDR3 protein. The repertoire holds hundreds of thousands of distinct CDR3 sequences, with 15% to 20% as singletons. Sequences were derived from PBMCs, mostly from graft donor cells, sampled 360 days after TCRalphabeta/CD19-depleted stem cell transplant. The receptors derive from a boy in the first two years of life who had a stem cell transplant for Wiskott-Aldrich syndrome, so the T cells may come from the graft donor.

This clonotype was picked up many times. This rearrangement joins TRBV3-1 to TRBJ2-3; D remains ambiguous. V lost 4 bases, J lost 8 bases, and 13 bases lay in between. This CDR3 contains 13 residues. Germline CDR1 LGHDT, CDR2 YNNKEL (reference sequence). This chain's CDR3 is CASSPALASTQYF. The CDR3 DNA follows: TGTGCCAGCAGCCCGGCCTTGGCTAGTACGCAGTATTTT.

This clonotype came up a few times. The CDR3 reads CASSLSLRRFPNTGELFF. DNA of the CDR3: TGTGCCAGCAGTTTAAGCCTAAGGAGATTCCCGAACACCGGGGAGCTGTTTTTT. This chain uses TRBV12-3 or TRBV12-4 with TRBJ2-2; unclear D gene. Trimming shortened V by 2 bases and J by 0 bases, and 16 bases separated the two germline ends. CDR3 length equals 18 residues.

This clonotype came up a few times. The chain has TRBV11-1 and TRBJ2-1; 15 bases align to TRBD2. Trimming took 5 bases from V and 7 from J; bases not matched to a gene: 12. The CDR3 consists of 18 residues. Germline CDR1 reads SGHAT; CDR2 reads FQDESV (reference sequence). The DNA of the CDR3 is TGTGCCAGCAGCCCACCCTGGACTAGCGGGAGGGCCCCGAATGAGCAGTTCTTC. Translated: CASSPPWTSGRAPNEQFF.

The chain joins TRBV20-1 to TRBJ1-2; D gene uncertain. Per the germline V gene, CDR1 is DFQATT and CDR2 is SNEGSKA (reference sequence). Deletions cut 6 bases from V and 2 bases from J, with 13 bases between. The CDR3 runs 13 residues. The CDR3 reads CSATMSENYGYTF. In nucleotides, the CDR3 is TGCAGTGCCACCATGTCGGAAAACTATGGCTACACCTTC.

This clonotype was counted a few times. This rearrangement joins TRBV7-9 to TRBJ2-2; 9 bases map to TRBD1. The CDR3 loop spans 16 amino acids. V shed 5 bases and J 3 bases; nucleotides not matched to a gene: 7. Germline CDR1 reads SEHNR; CDR2 reads FQNEAQ (reference sequence). CDR3 DNA: TGTGCCAGCAGCCAGCCGGGACAGGGTCACACCGGGGAGCTGTTTTTT. Encoded protein: CASSQPGQGHTGELFF. Using reference TRBV7-9 and TRBJ2-2 for the parts outside the CDR3, the full variable domain is DTGVSQNPRHKITKRGQNVTFRCDPISEHNRLYWYRQTLGQGPEFLTYFQNEAQLEKSRLLSDRFSAERPKGSFSTLEIQRTEQGDSAMYLCASSQPGQGHTGELFFGEGSRLTVL.

In its sample, this clonotype was seen a few times. The gene calls are TRBV7-2 and TRBJ1-6; no clear D. The ends were cut back, 3 bases at V and 5 bases at J, with 11 bases in the middle. The CDR3 has 15 amino acids. CDR1 and CDR2 (germline): SGHTA, FQGNSA. The CDR3 reads CASSFQVDNNSPLHF. CDR3 nucleotide sequence: TGTGCCAGCAGCTTCCAGGTTGATAATAATTCACCCCTCCACTTT.

This clonotype was seen at least ten times. The V call is TRBV14, the J call TRBJ2-7; D unclear. Germline CDR1 reads SGHDN; CDR2 reads FVKESK. V was trimmed by 0 bases and J by 2 bases, leaving 14 bases between them. The length of the CDR3 is 16 residues. The CDR3 sequence: CASSQDLIQKPYEQYF. The CDR3 region has the DNA TGTGCCAGCAGCCAAGATCTAATACAGAAACCCTACGAGCAGTACTTC.

The rearrangement links TRBV6-2 or TRBV6-3 to TRBJ1-5; D gene ambiguous. V was pared by 0 bases and J by 0 bases, with 3 bases between. The CDR3 runs to 14 residues. Looked up from germline, CDR1 is MNHEY and CDR2 is SVGEGT. The CDR3 DNA is TGTGCCAGCAGTTACTCGTTTAGCAATCAGCCCCAGCATTTT. Protein product: CASSYSFSNQPQHF.

The chain uses TRBV7-9 and TRBJ1-2, with a weak D call TRBD1 (6 bases). The V gene lost 7 bases and the J gene lost 4 bases, with 13 bases spanning the gap. There are 13 residues in the CDR3. Germline CDR1 is SEHNR and CDR2 is FQNEAQ (reference sequence). Here the CDR3 DNA reads TGTGCCAGCACCAATTGGACAGCCTATGGCTACACCTTC. As protein: CASTNWTAYGYTF.

This chain joins TRBV20-1 and TRBJ2-3, with D possibly being TRBD2 (6 bases). V was pared by 0 bases and J by 1 base, with 11 bases between. The germline V gene has CDR1 DFQATT and CDR2 SNEGSKA (reference sequence). This CDR3 comprises 15 residues. CDR3 DNA: TGCAGTGCTAGAGAGGCCGAGCGGGGCACAGATACGCAGTATTTT. The encoded protein is CSAREAERGTDTQYF.

This chain links TRBV12-3 or TRBV12-4 with TRBJ2-6, with D unresolved. The CDR3 extends over 16 amino acids. Trimming cost V 7 bases and J 2 bases, with 15 bases left between them. The CDR3, as DNA: TGTGCCAGCATACATGGGGTCATCACTGGGGCCAACGTCCTGACTTTC. Protein: CASIHGVITGANVLTF.

This chain connects TRBV29-1 to TRBJ2-2; D may be TRBD2 (5 bases). Germline assignment: CDR1 SQVTM and CDR2 ANQGSEA. V was shortened by 0 bases and J by 4 bases, with 12 bases between the two germline ends. The CDR3 runs 15 residues. The CDR3 reads CSVEDTRIPTGELFF. In DNA, the CDR3 is TGCAGCGTTGAAGACACTAGAATACCCACCGGGGAGCTGTTTTTT.

This clonotype turned up a few times. The V gene is TRBV29-1, the J gene TRBJ1-1; maybe TRBD1 (6 bases). This CDR3 is built from 11 residues. Trimming pared 7 bases from V and 3 bases from J, leaving 9 bases between. Germline V lookup: CDR1 SQVTM, CDR2 ANQGSEA. CDR3 DNA sequence: TGCAGCGCATACAGGGACACTGAAGCTTTCTTT. Its protein product is CSAYRDTEAFF.

This rearrangement joins TRBV15 to TRBJ2-7; no clear D. CDR1 is LNHNV, CDR2 YYDKDF, per germline (reference sequence). Trimming removed 0 bases from V and 2 bases from J, with 11 bases in between. This CDR3 has 15 residues. The CDR3 sequence: CATSRDPVEAYEQYF. Written as DNA, the CDR3 is TGTGCCACCAGCAGAGATCCGGTCGAGGCCTACGAGCAGTACTTC.

The genes are TRBV30 and TRBJ2-1, with TRBD1 as a possible D gene (6 bases). With 2 bases removed from V and 11 bases from J, the gap between germline ends came to 16 bases. The CDR3 covers 13 residues. Germline CDR1 and CDR2: GTSNPN and SVGIG (reference sequence). CDR3 nucleotide sequence: TGTGCCTGGAGTTCCGGGACACCTTGGAAGCAGTTCTTC. This gives the protein CAWSSGTPWKQFF.

In its sample, this clonotype was seen a few times. A read error may produce the germline difference seen at one junction end. The V gene is TRBV29-1, the J gene TRBJ2-3; TRBD1 matches 7 bases. CDR3 length: 14 residues. Germline V gene sequence: CDR1 SQVTM, CDR2 ANQGSEA. The CDR3 nucleotides read TGCAGCGCTGAACAGGGGTTAAATTCAGATACGCAGTATTTT. Amino acid sequence: CSAEQGLNSDTQYF.

The J gene is TRBJ1-1, the V gene TRBV19; 7 bases align to TRBD1. Losses at the gene ends were 2 bases for V and 1 base for J; bases not matched to a gene: 1. The CDR3 has 14 amino acids. Germline V gene lookup returns CDR1 LNHDA and CDR2 SQIVND (reference sequence). The CDR3 loop is CASSIRGPNTEAFF. The CDR3, as DNA: TGTGCCAGTAGTATAAGGGGGCCGAACACTGAAGCTTTCTTT.

This clonotype was seen more than once but under ten times. The CDR3 DNA is TGTGCCAGCGGCCCCCAGGGGCTACCCTACGAGCAGTACTTC. This translates into CASGPQGLPYEQYF. The chain combines TRBV11-3 with TRBJ2-7; D perhaps matches TRBD1 (6 bases). V gave up 8 bases and J gave up 2 bases, with 16 bases separating them. The CDR3 is made up of 14 amino acids. Germline V gene lookup returns CDR1 SGHNT and CDR2 YENEEA.

This clonotype showed up many times. The chain links TRBV6-5 to TRBJ2-5; D may be TRBD2 (8 bases). The germline CDR1 and CDR2 sequences are MNHEY and SVGAGI. V was clipped by 2 bases and J by 7 bases, with 20 bases between them. The CDR3 contains 16 residues. In nucleotides, the CDR3 is TGTGCCAGCAGTTACCGGGAGGGCTCGGGACAGATGACCCAGTACTTC. It encodes CASSYREGSGQMTQYF.